This T cell receptor beta chain is drawn from a study of T cells in Graves' hyperthyroidism and ophthalmopathy. V shed 0 bases, J shed 4 bases, and the junction held 11 bases outside the gene matches. Germline V gene data show CDR1 as LGHNA and CDR2 as YSLEER. This CDR3 spans 17 amino acids. This clonotype was detected many times. It was RNA transcripts that yielded the amplified TCR beta CDR3 regions. A set of HTBI primers served as the primers for a first-round RT-PCR of the TCR CDR3. TCRdb recomputed calls from the multiplex PCR reads with MiXCR, one row per CDR3 protein. The table lists about 580,000 distinct CDR3 sequences, 40% to 55% of them singletons, with around 7.7% in the top ten.

This clonotype originated in a woman aged 18-30 years with Graves' hyperthyroidism. The sequencing input was peripheral blood or thyroid tissue (not recorded which). This chain connects TRBV4-3 to TRBJ1-1; 7 bases fit TRBD1. The CDR3 DNA sequence: TGCGCCAGCAGCCAAGATCAGACAGGGAGGTGGGGCACTGAAGCTTTCTTT. Its translation is CASSQDQTGRWGTEAFF.